The 21 T cell receptor beta chains given below trace back to one sample, sequenced in a study of cytomegalovirus exposure and HLA in healthy donors. 13 Jbeta primers and 60 Vbeta primers were used for the PCR. Clones were sequenced by immunoSEQ multiplex PCR, and TCRdb holds only the in-frame ones, with some missing. The table has 150,000 to 200,000 clones, around three quarters seen once. The source material was PBMCs. The receptors come from a woman under 40 in good health and CMV-seronegative.

This rearrangement joins TRBV18 to TRBJ1-4; D might be TRBD1 (6 bases). The V and J ends lost 3 bases and 0 bases respectively, with 11 bases between them. The CDR3 covers 16 residues. Per the germline V gene, CDR1 is KGHSH and CDR2 is LQKENI. The CDR3 region is CASSPLDSATNEKLFF. CDR3 nucleotide sequence: TGTGCCAGCTCACCCCTGGACAGTGCAACTAATGAAAAACTGTTTTTT.

The chain uses TRBV5-1 and TRBJ2-2; 10 bases match TRBD2. The CDR3 extends over 17 amino acids. V gave up 3 bases and J gave up 2 bases; unmatched junction bases: 7. Germline CDR1 and CDR2: SGHRS and YFSETQ. The CDR3: CASSYQIAGGNTGELFF. The CDR3 nucleotides read TGCGCCAGCAGCTACCAGATAGCGGGGGGAAACACCGGGGAGCTGTTTTTT.

The rearrangement joins TRBV9 to TRBJ1-2, with 9 bases identical to TRBD1. CDR1 is SGDLS and CDR2 is YYNGEE in the germline V gene. V dropped 4 bases and J dropped 6; count of bases not matched to a gene: 7. This CDR3 contains 14 residues. CDR3 loop: CASSMGQGHNGYTF. Here the CDR3 DNA reads TGTGCCAGCAGCATGGGACAGGGACATAATGGCTACACCTTC.

The V call is TRBV20-1, the J call TRBJ1-2; 7 nucleotides agree with TRBD1. The ends lost 8 bases at V and 8 bases at J; junction bases unmatched: 8. Germline lookup yields CDR1 DFQATT and CDR2 SNEGSKA (reference sequence). CDR3 size: 11 residues. This CDR3 is CSQEGANGYTF. The CDR3, as DNA: TGCAGTCAGGAGGGGGCGAACGGCTACACCTTC.

V and J are TRBV6-5 and TRBJ1-1; no reliable D call. The CDR3 sequence is 12 residues long. Germline assignment: CDR1 MNHEY and CDR2 SVGAGI. Deletions cut 8 bases from V and 0 bases from J, with 7 bases between. Here the CDR3 reads CASGRMNTEAFF. The CDR3 nucleotides are TGTGCCAGCGGGCGTATGAACACTGAAGCTTTCTTT.

This clone was recorded a few times. The chain uses TRBV19 and TRBJ1-1; perhaps TRBD1 as D (5 bases). The ends were cut back, 5 bases at V and 4 bases at J, with 11 bases in the middle. Germline V gene data show CDR1 as LNHDA and CDR2 as SQIVND (reference sequence). This CDR3 spans 13 amino acids. The DNA of the CDR3 is TGTGCCAGTAGTCTAGCAGGGTCCACTGAAGCTTTCTTT. The encoded protein is CASSLAGSTEAFF.

This clone was found once. V usage is TRBV27 and J usage is TRBJ1-2; 8 bases fit TRBD1. The CDR3 runs to 13 residues. Germline V CDR1 and CDR2: MNHEY, SMNVEV (reference sequence). Trimming cost V 4 bases and J 6 bases; bases outside gene matches: 4. The DNA of the CDR3 is TGTGCCAGCAGTTCCGACAGGGGTAATGGCTACACCTTC. This encodes CASSSDRGNGYTF.

This clone was recorded a few times. V is TRBV19 and J is TRBJ1-4; the D gene is possibly TRBD1 (6 bases). The CDR3 loop spans 15 amino acids. CDR1 LNHDA and CDR2 SQIVND come from the germline V gene (reference sequence). Trimming cost V 6 bases and J 13 bases, with 24 bases left between them. The CDR3 protein is CASRGRTAAERGLFF. CDR3 DNA: TGTGCCAGTAGGGGACGGACAGCTGCGGAACGGGGACTGTTTTTT.

This chain links TRBV29-1 with TRBJ1-1, with no clear D. The germline gives CDR1 SQVTM, CDR2 ANQGSEA. The CDR3 sequence is 13 residues long. The V end was cut by 5 bases, the J end by 0 bases, with 10 bases between. CDR3 nucleotides: TGCAGCGTTTTTTACAGCTTGAACACTGAAGCTTTCTTT. As protein: CSVFYSLNTEAFF.

This chain links TRBV9 with TRBJ2-3; 7 bases map to TRBD2. The ends lost 4 bases at V and 2 bases at J; junction bases unmatched: 4. The germline V gene encodes CDR1 SGDLS and CDR2 YYNGEE. This CDR3 region has 14 residues. The CDR3 loop is CASSRTSFTDTQYF. CDR3 sequence (DNA): TGTGCCAGCAGCCGGACTAGTTTCACAGATACGCAGTATTTT. The full variable domain, rest sourced from reference TRBV9 and TRBJ2-3, is DSGVTQTPKHLITATGQRVTLRCSPRSGDLSVYWYQQSLDQGLQFLIQYYNGEERAKGNILERFSAQQFPDLHSELNLSSLELGDSALYFCASSRTSFTDTQYFGPGTRLTVL.

Regarding this clone: At one end the junction does not follow the germline gene, possibly because of a read error. This sequence joins TRBV6-1 and TRBJ2-7, with TRBD1 identical over 8 bases. From germline, CDR1 is MNHNS and CDR2 SASEGT. CDR3 length: 16 amino acids. The CDR3 region is CAISESQGAGSIEQYF. In DNA, the CDR3 is TGTGCCATCAGTGAGTCGCAGGGGGCCGGGTCGATTGAGCAGTACTTC.

V gene TRBV5-1 combines with J gene TRBJ2-7; D is unresolved. The CDR3 contains 15 residues. CDR1 and CDR2 (germline): SGHRS, YFSETQ. V lost 0 bases and J 5 bases, leaving 15 bases between the germline ends. CDR3 protein: CASSLGGLDYDEQYF. CDR3 sequence (DNA): TGCGCCAGCAGCTTGGGTGGTCTAGATTATGACGAGCAGTACTTC.

This chain connects TRBV27 to TRBJ1-3; no clear D gene. V gave up 9 bases and J gave up 1 base, with 4 bases separating them. The length of the CDR3 is 11 residues. Germline CDR1 MNHEY, CDR2 SMNVEV (reference sequence). The CDR3 nucleotides are TGTGCCAGTCAGTCTGGAAACACCATATATTTT. This gives the protein CASQSGNTIYF.

V and J are TRBV7-2 and TRBJ2-1; 8 bases agree with TRBD2. The CDR3 is 16 residues long. Trimming cost V 4 bases and J 10 bases; bases outside gene matches: 15. Germline lookup yields CDR1 SGHTA and CDR2 FQGNSA. CDR3 bases: TGTGCCAGCAGCTGGATGGGGGCGGGGGGTCCTGAAGAGCAGTTCTTC. This codes for CASSWMGAGGPEEQFF.

V gene TRBV7-2 combines with J gene TRBJ2-1; 8 bases align to TRBD1. Germline assignment: CDR1 SGHTA and CDR2 FQGNSA. The CDR3 contains 15 residues. With 5 bases clipped from V and 4 bases from J, the junction kept 7 bases outside the gene matches. For the CDR3, the DNA is TGTGCCAGCAGCGATCGGACAGGGTCTTACAATGAGCAGTTCTTC. Translation: CASSDRTGSYNEQFF. Together with reference TRBV7-2 and TRBJ2-1, the CDR3 gives the full variable domain: GAGVSQSPSNKVTEKGKDVELRCDPISGHTALYWYRQSLGQGLEFLIYFQGNSAPDKSGLPSDRFSAERTGGSVSTLTIQRTQQEDSAVYLCASSDRTGSYNEQFFGPGTRLTVL.

The genes are TRBV2 and TRBJ1-5; 7 bases are a match to TRBD1. Trimming took 4 bases from V and 3 from J; bases not matched to a gene: 6. The CDR3 is made up of 15 amino acids. The germline V gene encodes CDR1 SNHLY and CDR2 FYNNEI. The CDR3 here is CASSGGDSHNQPQHF. CDR3 in DNA: TGTGCCAGCAGTGGGGGGGACAGCCACAATCAGCCCCAGCATTTT.

The genes are TRBV10-3 and TRBJ1-2; 10 nucleotides line up with TRBD1. V lost 6 bases to trimming and J lost 6 bases; unmatched junction nucleotides: 7. From germline, CDR1 is ENHRY and CDR2 SYGVKD. The CDR3 extends over 14 amino acids. As DNA, the CDR3 is TGTGCCATCAGAGATGACAGGGGGCGGAATGGCTACACCTTC. Translating gives CAIRDDRGRNGYTF.

DNA for the CDR3: TGTGCCAGCAGCCCTCGGGGGGTATCTGGAAACACCATATATTTT. Protein sequence: CASSPRGVSGNTIYF. V gene TRBV9 combines with J gene TRBJ1-3; possibly TRBD1 for D (5 bases). Germline V lookup: CDR1 SGDLS, CDR2 YYNGEE. With 4 bases removed from V and 1 base from J, the gap between germline ends came to 12 bases. This CDR3 comprises 15 residues.

The chain has TRBV27 and TRBJ1-5; TRBD1 is a possible D gene (6 bases). The CDR3 totals 16 residues. Germline-derived CDR1 and CDR2 are MNHEY and SMNVEV (reference sequence). The ends were cut back, 3 bases at V and 4 bases at J, with 16 bases in the middle. CDR3 sequence (DNA): TGTGCCAGCAGTTTTCCTGAGGGACAACCTAATCAGCCCCAGCATTTT. This codes for CASSFPEGQPNQPQHF.

In DNA, the CDR3 is TGTGCCAGTAGTATCTTGACAGGTTCGGGTGAAAAACTGTTTTTT. Its protein is CASSILTGSGEKLFF. The chain has TRBV19 and TRBJ1-4; D might be TRBD1 (6 bases). Germline values: CDR1 LNHDA, CDR2 SQIVND (reference sequence). V lost 3 bases to trimming and J lost 7 bases, with 15 bases between them. The CDR3 consists of 15 residues.

The rearrangement links TRBV28 to TRBJ1-1; 8 bases are shared with TRBD1. Germline V gene lookup returns CDR1 MDHEN and CDR2 SYDVKM. This CDR3 comprises 17 residues. V lost 6 bases to trimming and J lost 3 bases; unmatched junction nucleotides: 15. The CDR3 spells CASSERTGPVGDTEAFF. CDR3 nucleotides: TGTGCCAGCAGCGAACGGACAGGGCCGGTGGGGGACACTGAAGCTTTCTTT. Based on the CDR3 plus reference TRBV28 and TRBJ1-1, the full variable domain is DVKVTQSSRYLVKRTGEKVFLECVQDMDHENMFWYRQDPGLGLRLIYFSYDVKMKEKGDIPEGYSVSREKKERFSLILESASTNQTSMYLCASSERTGPVGDTEAFFGQGTRLTVV.